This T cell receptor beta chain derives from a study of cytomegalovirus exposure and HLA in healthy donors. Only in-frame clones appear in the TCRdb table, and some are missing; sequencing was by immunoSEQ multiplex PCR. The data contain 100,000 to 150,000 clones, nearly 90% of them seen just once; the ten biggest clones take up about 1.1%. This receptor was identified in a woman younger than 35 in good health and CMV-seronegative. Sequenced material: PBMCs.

The CDR3 DNA is TGTGCCAGCAGCGTCGGAGGAGAGACCCAGTACTTC. Translating it yields CASSVGGETQYF. The chain combines TRBV7-9 with TRBJ2-5, with a weak D call TRBD2 (5 bases). Trimming cost V 5 bases and J 4 bases, with 8 bases left between them. The CDR3 length is 12 residues. Germline lookup yields CDR1 SEHNR and CDR2 FQNEAQ (reference sequence). Full variable domain (missing parts from reference TRBV7-9 and TRBJ2-5): DTGVSQNPRHKITKRGQNVTFRCDPISEHNRLYWYRQTLGQGPEFLTYFQNEAQLEKSRLLSDRFSAERPKGSFSTLEIQRTEQGDSAMYLCASSVGGETQYFGPGTRLLVL.